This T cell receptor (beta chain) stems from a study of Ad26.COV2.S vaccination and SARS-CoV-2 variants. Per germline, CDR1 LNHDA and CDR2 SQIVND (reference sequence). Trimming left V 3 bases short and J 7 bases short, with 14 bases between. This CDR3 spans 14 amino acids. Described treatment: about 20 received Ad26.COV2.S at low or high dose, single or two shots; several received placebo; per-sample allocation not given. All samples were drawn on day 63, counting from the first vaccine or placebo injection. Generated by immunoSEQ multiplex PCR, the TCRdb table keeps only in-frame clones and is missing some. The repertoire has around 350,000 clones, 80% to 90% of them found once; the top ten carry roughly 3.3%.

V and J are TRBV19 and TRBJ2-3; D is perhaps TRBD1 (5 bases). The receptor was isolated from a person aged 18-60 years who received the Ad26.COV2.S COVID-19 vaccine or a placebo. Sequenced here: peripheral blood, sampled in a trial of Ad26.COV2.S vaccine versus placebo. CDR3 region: CASSIYLDTYTQYF. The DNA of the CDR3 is TGTGCCAGTAGTATCTACCTGGACACCTATACGCAGTATTTT.